In its sample, the clone carrying this TCR beta chain was seen a few times. This specimen belongs to a study of T-cell reconstitution after alpha-beta-depleted transplantation in children. Unique molecular identifiers were incorporated when the TCRbeta library was constructed. A single record per CDR3 protein comes from TCRdb applying MiXCR to the PCR reads. The sample holds some 550,000 distinct CDR3 sequences; approximately 20% are singletons and the top ten take 2.5% to 3.5%. CDR3 length: 15 residues. V was shortened by 0 bases and J by 2 bases, with 10 bases between the two germline ends. In germline, CDR1 is LNHNV, CDR2 YYDKDF (reference sequence).

This TCR was sampled from a human donor who donated a stem cell graft to a child with acute lymphoblastic leukemia. The sequences come from PBMCs from the stem cell graft donor, collected from the stem cell graft. The rearrangement links TRBV15 to TRBJ1-2, with a weak D call TRBD1 (5 bases). The CDR3 nucleotides are TGTGCCACCAGCAGAGATCTAGACAGCAACTATGGCTACACCTTC. Translated: CATSRDLDSNYGYTF.